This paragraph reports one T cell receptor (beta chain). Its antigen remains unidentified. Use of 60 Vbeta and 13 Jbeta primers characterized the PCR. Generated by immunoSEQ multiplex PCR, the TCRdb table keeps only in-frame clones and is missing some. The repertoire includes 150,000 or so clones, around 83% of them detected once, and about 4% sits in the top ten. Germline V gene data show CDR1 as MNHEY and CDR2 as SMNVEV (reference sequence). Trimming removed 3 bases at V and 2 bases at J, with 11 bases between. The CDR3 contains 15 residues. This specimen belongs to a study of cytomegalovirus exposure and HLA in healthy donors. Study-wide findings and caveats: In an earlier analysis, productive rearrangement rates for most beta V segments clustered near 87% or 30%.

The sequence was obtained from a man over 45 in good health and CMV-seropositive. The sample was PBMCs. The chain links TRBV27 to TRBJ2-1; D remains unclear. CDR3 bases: TGTGCCAGCAGTTTTACACCGCTTGCCTACAATGAGCAGTTCTTC. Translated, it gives CASSFTPLAYNEQFF.